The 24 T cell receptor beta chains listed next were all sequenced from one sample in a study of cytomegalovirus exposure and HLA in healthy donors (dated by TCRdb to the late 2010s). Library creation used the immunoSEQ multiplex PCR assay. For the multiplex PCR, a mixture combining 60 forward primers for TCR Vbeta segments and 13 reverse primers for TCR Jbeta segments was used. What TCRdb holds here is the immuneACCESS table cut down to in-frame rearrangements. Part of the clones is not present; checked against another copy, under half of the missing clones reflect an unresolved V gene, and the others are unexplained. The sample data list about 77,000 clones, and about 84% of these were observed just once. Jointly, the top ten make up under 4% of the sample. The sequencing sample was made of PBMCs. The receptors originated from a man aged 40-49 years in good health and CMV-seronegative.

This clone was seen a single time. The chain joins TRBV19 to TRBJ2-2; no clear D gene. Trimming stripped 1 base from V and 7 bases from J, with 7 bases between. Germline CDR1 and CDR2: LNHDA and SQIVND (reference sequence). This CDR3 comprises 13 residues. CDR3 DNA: TGTGCCAGTAGTATAGTTTTCCTCGGGGAGCTGTTTTTT. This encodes CASSIVFLGELFF.

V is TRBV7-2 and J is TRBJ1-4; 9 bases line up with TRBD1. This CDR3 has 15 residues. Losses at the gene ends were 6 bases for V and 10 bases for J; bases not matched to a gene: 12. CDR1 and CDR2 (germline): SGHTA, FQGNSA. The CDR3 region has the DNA TGTGCCAGCAGACCTCCGGGACAGGGTTCGGGAAAACTGTTTTTT. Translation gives CASRPPGQGSGKLFF.

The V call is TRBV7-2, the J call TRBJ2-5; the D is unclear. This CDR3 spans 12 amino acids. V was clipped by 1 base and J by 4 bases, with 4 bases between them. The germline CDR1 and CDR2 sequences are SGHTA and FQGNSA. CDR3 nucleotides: TGTGCCAGCAGCTTAGATCGAGAGACCCAGTACTTC. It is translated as CASSLDRETQYF.

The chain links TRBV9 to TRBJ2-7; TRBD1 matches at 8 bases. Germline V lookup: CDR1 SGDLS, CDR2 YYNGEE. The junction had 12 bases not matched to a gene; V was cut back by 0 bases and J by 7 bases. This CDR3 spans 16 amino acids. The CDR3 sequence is CASSVGATGDTREQYF. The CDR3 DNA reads TGTGCCAGCAGCGTAGGGGCGACAGGGGATACCCGAGAGCAGTACTTC. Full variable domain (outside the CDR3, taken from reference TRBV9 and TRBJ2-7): DSGVTQTPKHLITATGQRVTLRCSPRSGDLSVYWYQQSLDQGLQFLIQYYNGEERAKGNILERFSAQQFPDLHSELNLSSLELGDSALYFCASSVGATGDTREQYFGPGTRLTVT.

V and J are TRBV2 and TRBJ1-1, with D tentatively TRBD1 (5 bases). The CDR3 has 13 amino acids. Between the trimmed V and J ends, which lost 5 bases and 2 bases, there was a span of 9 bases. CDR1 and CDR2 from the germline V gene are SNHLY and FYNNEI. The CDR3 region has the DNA TGTGCCAGCAGTTACAGGTATAACACTGAAGCTTTCTTT. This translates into CASSYRYNTEAFF.

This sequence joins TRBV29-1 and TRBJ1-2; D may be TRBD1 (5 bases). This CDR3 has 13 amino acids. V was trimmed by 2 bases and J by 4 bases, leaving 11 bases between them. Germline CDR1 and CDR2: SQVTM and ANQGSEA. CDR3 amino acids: CSVEKTATYGYTF. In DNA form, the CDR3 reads TGCAGCGTTGAAAAGACAGCAACCTATGGCTACACCTTC.

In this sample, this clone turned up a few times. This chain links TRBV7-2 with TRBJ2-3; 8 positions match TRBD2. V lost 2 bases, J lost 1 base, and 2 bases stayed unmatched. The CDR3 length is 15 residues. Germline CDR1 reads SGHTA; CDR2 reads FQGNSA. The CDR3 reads CASSLYGGGTDTQYF. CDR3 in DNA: TGTGCCAGCAGCTTATACGGGGGGGGCACAGATACGCAGTATTTT.

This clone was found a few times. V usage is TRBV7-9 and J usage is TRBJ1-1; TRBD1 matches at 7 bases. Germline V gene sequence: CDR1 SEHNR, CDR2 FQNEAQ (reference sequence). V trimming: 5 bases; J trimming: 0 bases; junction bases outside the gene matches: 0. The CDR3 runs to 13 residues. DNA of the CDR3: TGTGCCAGCAGCGGACAGGTGAACACTGAAGCTTTCTTT. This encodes CASSGQVNTEAFF.

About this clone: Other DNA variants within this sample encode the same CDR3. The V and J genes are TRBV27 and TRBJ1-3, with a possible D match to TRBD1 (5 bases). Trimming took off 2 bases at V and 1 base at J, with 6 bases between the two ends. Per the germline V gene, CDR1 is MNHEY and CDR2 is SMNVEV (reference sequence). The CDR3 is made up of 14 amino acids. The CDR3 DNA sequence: TGTGCCAGCAGTTTAGACAGTTCTGGAAACACCATATATTTT. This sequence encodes CASSLDSSGNTIYF.

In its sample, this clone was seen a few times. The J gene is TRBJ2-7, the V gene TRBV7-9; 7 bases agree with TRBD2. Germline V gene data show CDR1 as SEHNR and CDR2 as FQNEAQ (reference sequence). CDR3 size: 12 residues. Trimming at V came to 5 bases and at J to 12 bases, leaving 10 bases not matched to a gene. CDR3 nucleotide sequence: TGTGCCAGCAGCCCCCCCCGGCGCGGGGGGTACTTC. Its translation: CASSPPRRGGYF.

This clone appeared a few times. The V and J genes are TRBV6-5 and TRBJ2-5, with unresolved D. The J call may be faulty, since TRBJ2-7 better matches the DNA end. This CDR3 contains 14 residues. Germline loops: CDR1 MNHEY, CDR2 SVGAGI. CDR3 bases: TGTGCCAGCAGTTACTCGAGTCCTCCCTACGAGCAGTACTTC. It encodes CASSYSSPPYEQYF.

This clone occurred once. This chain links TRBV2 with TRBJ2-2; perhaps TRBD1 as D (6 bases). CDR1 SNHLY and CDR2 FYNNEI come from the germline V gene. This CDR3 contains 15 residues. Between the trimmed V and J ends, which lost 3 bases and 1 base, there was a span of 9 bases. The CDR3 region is CASSEVGQNTGELFF. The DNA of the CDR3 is TGTGCCAGCAGTGAGGTGGGACAGAACACCGGGGAGCTGTTTTTT.

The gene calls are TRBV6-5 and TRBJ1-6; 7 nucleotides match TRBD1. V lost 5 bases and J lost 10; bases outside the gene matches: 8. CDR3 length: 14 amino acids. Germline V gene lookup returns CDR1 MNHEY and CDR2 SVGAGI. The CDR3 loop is CASSLQGWGSPLHF. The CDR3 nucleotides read TGTGCCAGCAGTCTACAGGGGTGGGGATCACCCCTCCACTTT.

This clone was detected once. The CDR3 DNA is TGTGCCAGTACCTCGATCTCCGCCGGGACAGGGGGGACTGAAGCTTTCTTT. It codes for CASTSISAGTGGTEAFF. The chain links TRBV19 to TRBJ1-1; 11 bases line up with TRBD1. V lost 7 bases, J lost 5 bases, and 15 bases stayed unmatched. Germline CDR1 LNHDA, CDR2 SQIVND (reference sequence). The CDR3 is made up of 17 amino acids.

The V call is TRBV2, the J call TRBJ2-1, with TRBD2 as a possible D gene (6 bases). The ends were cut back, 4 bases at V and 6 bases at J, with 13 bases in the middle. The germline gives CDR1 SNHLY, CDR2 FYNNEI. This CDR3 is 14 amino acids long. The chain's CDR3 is CASSVVREANEQFF. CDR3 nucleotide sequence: TGTGCCAGCAGTGTCGTCAGGGAGGCCAATGAGCAGTTCTTC.

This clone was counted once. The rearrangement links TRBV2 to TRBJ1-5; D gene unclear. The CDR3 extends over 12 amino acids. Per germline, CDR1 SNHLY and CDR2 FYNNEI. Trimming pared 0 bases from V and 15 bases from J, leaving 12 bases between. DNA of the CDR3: TGTGCCAGCAGTGAAGCCCAGTTGGCCCGGCATTTT. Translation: CASSEAQLARHF.

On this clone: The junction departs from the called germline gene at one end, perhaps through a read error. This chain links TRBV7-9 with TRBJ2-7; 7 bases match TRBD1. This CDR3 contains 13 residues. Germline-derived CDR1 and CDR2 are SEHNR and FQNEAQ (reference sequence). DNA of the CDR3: TGTTCCAGCAGCTTGGGGACAGATCTCGGGCAGTACTTC. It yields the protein CSSSLGTDLGQYF. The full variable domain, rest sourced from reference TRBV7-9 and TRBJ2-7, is DTGVSQNPRHKITKRGQNVTFRCDPISEHNRLYWYRQTLGQGPEFLTYFQNEAQLEKSRLLSDRFSAERPKGSFSTLEIQRTEQGDSAMYLCSSSLGTDLGQYFGPGTRLTVT.

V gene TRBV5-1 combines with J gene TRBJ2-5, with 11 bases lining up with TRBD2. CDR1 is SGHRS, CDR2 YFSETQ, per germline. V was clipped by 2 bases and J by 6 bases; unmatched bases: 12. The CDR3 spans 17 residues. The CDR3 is CASSLISGGAGVKTQYF. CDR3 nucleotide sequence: TGCGCCAGCAGCTTAATTAGCGGGGGGGCCGGAGTTAAGACCCAGTACTTC. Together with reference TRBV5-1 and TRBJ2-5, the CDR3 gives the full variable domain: KAGVTQTPRYLIKTRGQQVTLSCSPISGHRSVSWYQQTPGQGLQFLFEYFSETQRNKGNFPGRFSGRQFSNSRSEMNVSTLELGDSALYLCASSLISGGAGVKTQYFGPGTRLLVL.

In DNA, the CDR3 is TGTGCCAGTCGGGGAAATCGGGCCGGGGAATACAATGAGCAGTTCTTC. Protein sequence: CASRGNRAGEYNEQFF. The V and J genes are TRBV19 and TRBJ2-1; a weak D match, TRBD2 (5 bases). Trimming shortened V by 8 bases and J by 4 bases, and 21 bases separated the two germline ends. This CDR3 has 16 amino acids. Germline CDR1 is LNHDA and CDR2 is SQIVND (reference sequence).

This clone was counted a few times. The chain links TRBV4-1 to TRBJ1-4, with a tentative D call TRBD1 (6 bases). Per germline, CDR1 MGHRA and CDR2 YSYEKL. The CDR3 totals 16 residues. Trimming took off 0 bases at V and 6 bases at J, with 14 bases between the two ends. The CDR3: CASSQDPDSWDEKLFF. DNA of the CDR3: TGCGCCAGCAGCCAAGATCCGGACAGTTGGGATGAAAAACTGTTTTTT.

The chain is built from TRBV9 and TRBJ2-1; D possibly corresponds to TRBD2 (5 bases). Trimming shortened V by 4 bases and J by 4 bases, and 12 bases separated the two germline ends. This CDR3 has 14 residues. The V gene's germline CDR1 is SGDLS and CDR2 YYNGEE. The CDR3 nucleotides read TGTGCCAGCAGCCCAGGACGGGAATACAATGAGCAGTTCTTC. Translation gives CASSPGREYNEQFF.

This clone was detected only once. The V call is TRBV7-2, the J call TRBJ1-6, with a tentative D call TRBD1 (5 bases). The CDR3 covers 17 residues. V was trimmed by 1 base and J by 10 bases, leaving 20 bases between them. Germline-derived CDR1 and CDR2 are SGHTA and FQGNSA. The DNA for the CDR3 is TGTGCCAGCAGCTTAGGGAGCGCGAGGGGAGGACGGTCACCCCTCCACTTT. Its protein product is CASSLGSARGGRSPLHF. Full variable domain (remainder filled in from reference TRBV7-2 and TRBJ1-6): GAGVSQSPSNKVTEKGKDVELRCDPISGHTALYWYRQSLGQGLEFLIYFQGNSAPDKSGLPSDRFSAERTGGSVSTLTIQRTQQEDSAVYLCASSLGSARGGRSPLHFGNGTRLTVT.

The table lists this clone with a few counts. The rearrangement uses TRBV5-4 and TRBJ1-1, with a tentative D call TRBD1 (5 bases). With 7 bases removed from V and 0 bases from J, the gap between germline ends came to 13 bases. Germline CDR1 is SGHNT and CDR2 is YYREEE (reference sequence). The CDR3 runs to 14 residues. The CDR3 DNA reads TGTGCCAGCGTGGGGGGGGGTATGAACACTGAAGCTTTCTTT. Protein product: CASVGGGMNTEAFF.

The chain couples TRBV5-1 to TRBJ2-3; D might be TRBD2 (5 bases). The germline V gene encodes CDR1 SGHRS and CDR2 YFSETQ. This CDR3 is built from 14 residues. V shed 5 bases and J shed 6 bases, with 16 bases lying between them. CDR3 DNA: TGCGCCAGCAGGCCACTAGAGAGGGCCGATACGCAGTATTTT. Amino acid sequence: CASRPLERADTQYF.